This T cell receptor beta chain was profiled in a study of cytomegalovirus exposure and HLA in healthy donors. Whole-study context: Unique TCRs numbering about 85 million, obtained from HLA-typed donors, made up an early data release. Findings and limits, study-wide: In terms of immune exposure information, only CMV serostatus was available. When analyzed later, the rates of TCR association showed variation by HLA locus, with DRB1 the most and HLA-C the fewest.

The study ran its PCR with 60 Vbeta and 13 Jbeta primers. The protocol was immunoSEQ multiplex PCR, while the TCRdb copy is restricted to in-frame clones and leaves out a portion. Here the sample spans 120,000 to 150,000 clones, over 75% being singletons. There were likely unrecorded immune exposures, though donors were nominally healthy when sampled. The CDR3 consists of 14 residues. V lost 3 bases to trimming and J lost 0 bases, with 9 bases between them. Per the germline V gene, CDR1 is SGHVS and CDR2 is FQNEAQ. Comments on this clone: Its cognate antigen is unknown.

The source material was PBMCs. The chain carries TRBV7-8 and TRBJ2-7; tentatively, D is TRBD1 (5 bases). The receptor's source is a man aged 25 to 40 in good health and CMV-seropositive. For the CDR3, the DNA is TGTGCCAGCAGCTTTGACAGTTACTCCTACGAGCAGTACTTC. It is translated as CASSFDSYSYEQYF.